Given below is one T cell receptor (beta chain) in context. In the authors' workflow: Reference gene primer amplification gave estimated nucleated cell counts. Repertoires were generated with immunoSEQ multiplex PCR, while TCRdb's copy carries only in-frame clones and drops some. V and J calls and clone size are those listed in that table; D and trimming were worked out from the DNA. The sample holds over 200,000 clones, around 82% seen once. Per the germline V gene, CDR1 is SQVTM and CDR2 is ANQGSEA. V dropped 3 bases and J dropped 5; count of bases not matched to a gene: 6. This CDR3 region has 14 residues. These data belong to a study of blood T cell repertoires in COVID-19. Study background: The United States, Italy and Spain were the sources of the acute and convalescent COVID-19 samples. T cells, B-cell-depleted T cells, or PBMCs supplied cDNA or gDNA.

V and J are TRBV29-1 and TRBJ2-2, with TRBD1 identical over 7 bases. The sequenced sample consisted of peripheral blood. This clonotype originated in a woman aged 40 to 50 with active or convalescent COVID-19. As DNA, the CDR3 is TGCAGCGTTGACAAGGGGGCAGAGACCGGGGAGCTGTTTTTT. Translation gives CSVDKGAETGELFF.